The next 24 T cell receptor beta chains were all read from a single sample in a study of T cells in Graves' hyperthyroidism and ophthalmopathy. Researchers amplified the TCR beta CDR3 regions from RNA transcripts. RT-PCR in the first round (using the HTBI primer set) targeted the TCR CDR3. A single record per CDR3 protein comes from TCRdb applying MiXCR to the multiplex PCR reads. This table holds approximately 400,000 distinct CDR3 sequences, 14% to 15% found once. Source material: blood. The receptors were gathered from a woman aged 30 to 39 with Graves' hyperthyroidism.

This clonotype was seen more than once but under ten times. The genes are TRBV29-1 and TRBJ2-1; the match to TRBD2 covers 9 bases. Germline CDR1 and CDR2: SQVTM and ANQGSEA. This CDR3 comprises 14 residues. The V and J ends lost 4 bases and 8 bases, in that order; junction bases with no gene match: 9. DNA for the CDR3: TGCAGCGTTGCGGGTAGCGGGAGCTCCGATGAGCAGTTCTTC. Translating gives CSVAGSGSSDEQFF.

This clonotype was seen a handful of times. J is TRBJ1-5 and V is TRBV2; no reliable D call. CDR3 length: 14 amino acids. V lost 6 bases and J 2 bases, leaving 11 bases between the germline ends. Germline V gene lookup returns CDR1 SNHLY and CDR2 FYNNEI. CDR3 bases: TGTGCCAGCAGGAGGGAGAATGGCAATCAGCCCCAGCATTTT. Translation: CASRRENGNQPQHF.

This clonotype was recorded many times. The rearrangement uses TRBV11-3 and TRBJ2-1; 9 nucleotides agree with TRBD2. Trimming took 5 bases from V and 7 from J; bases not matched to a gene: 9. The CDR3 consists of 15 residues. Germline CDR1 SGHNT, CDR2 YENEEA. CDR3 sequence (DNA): TGTGCCAGCAGCCAATCAGGGACTAGCAGAAATGAGCAGTTCTTC. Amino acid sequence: CASSQSGTSRNEQFF.

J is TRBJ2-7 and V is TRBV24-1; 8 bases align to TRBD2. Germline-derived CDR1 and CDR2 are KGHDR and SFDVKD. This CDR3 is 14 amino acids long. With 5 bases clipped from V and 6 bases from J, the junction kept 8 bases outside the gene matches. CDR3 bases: TGTGCCACCAGTGTAGCGGGAAACTTCGGCGAGCAGTACTTC. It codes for CATSVAGNFGEQYF.

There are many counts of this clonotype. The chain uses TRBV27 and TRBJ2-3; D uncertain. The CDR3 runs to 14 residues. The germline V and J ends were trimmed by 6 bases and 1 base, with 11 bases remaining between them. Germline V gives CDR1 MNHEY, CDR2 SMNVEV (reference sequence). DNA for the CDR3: TGTGCCAGCAGCTCCTTGGCACGCACAGATACGCAGTATTTT. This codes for CASSSLARTDTQYF.

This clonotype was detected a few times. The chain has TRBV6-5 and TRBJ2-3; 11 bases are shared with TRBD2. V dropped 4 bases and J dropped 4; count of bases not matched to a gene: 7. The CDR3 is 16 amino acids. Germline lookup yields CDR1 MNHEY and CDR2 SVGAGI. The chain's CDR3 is CASSWGLAGGPDTQYF. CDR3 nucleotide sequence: TGTGCCAGCAGTTGGGGATTAGCGGGAGGGCCAGATACGCAGTATTTT.

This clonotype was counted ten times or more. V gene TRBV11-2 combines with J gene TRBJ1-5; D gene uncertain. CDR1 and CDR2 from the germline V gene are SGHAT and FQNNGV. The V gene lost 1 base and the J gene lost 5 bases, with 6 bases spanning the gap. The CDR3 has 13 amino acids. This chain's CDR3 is CASSLVADQPQHF. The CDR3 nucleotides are TGTGCCAGCAGCTTAGTCGCAGATCAGCCCCAGCATTTT.

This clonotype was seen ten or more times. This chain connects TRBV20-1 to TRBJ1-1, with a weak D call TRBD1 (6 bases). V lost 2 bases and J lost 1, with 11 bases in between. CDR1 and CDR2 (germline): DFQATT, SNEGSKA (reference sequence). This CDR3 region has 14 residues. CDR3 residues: CSARPWTANTEAFF. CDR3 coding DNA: TGCAGTGCTAGACCATGGACAGCGAACACTGAAGCTTTCTTT.

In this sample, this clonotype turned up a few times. CDR3 amino acids: CASSPFLNSYEQYF. The CDR3 DNA sequence: TGTGCCAGCAGTCCCTTTTTGAACTCCTACGAGCAGTACTTC. The V call is TRBV14, the J call TRBJ2-7; D is uncertain. Germline CDR1 is SGHDN and CDR2 is FVKESK. Trimming pared 6 bases from V and 0 bases from J, leaving 12 bases between. The CDR3 totals 14 residues.

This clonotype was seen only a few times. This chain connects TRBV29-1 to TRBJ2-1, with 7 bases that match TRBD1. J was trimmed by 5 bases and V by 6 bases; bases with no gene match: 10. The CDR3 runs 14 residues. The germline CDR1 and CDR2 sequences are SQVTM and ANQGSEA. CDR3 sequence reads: CSVPEDRYDNEQFF. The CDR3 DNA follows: TGCAGCGTCCCCGAGGACAGGTATGACAATGAGCAGTTCTTC.

CDR3 sequence: CASSVVSTTGELFF. The CDR3 region has the DNA TGTGCCAGCAGCGTAGTATCTACCACCGGGGAGCTGTTTTTT. The chain uses TRBV9 and TRBJ2-2, with unresolved D. Trimming stripped 0 bases from V and 4 bases from J, with 7 bases between. Germline lookup yields CDR1 SGDLS and CDR2 YYNGEE. The CDR3 is made up of 14 amino acids.

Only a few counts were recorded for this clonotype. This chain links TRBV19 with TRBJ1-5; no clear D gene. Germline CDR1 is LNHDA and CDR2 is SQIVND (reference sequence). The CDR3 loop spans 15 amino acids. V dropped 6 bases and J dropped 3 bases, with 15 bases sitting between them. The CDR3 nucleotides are TGTGCCAGTAGCGAAAACTTTCTGCCCAATCAGCCCCAGCATTTT. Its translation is CASSENFLPNQPQHF.

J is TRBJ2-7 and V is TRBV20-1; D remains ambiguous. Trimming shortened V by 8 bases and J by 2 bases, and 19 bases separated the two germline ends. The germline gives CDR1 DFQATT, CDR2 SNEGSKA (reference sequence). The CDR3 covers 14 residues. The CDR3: CSPLTQQNTYEQYF. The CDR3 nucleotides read TGCAGTCCCCTCACGCAACAAAACACCTACGAGCAGTACTTC.

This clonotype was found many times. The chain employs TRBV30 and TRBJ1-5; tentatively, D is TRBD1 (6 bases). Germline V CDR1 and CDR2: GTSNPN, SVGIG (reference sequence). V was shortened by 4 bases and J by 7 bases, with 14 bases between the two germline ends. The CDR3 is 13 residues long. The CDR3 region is CAWTTGSGQPQHF. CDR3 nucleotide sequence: TGTGCCTGGACCACAGGGTCGGGACAGCCCCAGCATTTT. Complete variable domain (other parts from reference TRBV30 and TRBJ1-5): SQTIHQWPATLVQPVGSPLSLECTVEGTSNPNLYWYRQAAGRGLQLLFYSVGIGQISSEVPQNLSASRPQDRQFILSSKKLLLSDSGFYLCAWTTGSGQPQHFGDGTRLSIL.

For the CDR3, the DNA is TGTGCCAGCAGTTACGTGGGGGACGGGGAGCTGTTTTTT. Amino acids: CASSYVGDGELFF. The chain employs TRBV6-6 and TRBJ2-2; either TRBD1 or TRBD2 may supply D (5 bases each). Between the trimmed V and J ends, which lost 2 bases and 7 bases, there was a span of 8 bases. The CDR3 has 13 amino acids. Germline assignment: CDR1 MNHNY and CDR2 SVGAGI (reference sequence).

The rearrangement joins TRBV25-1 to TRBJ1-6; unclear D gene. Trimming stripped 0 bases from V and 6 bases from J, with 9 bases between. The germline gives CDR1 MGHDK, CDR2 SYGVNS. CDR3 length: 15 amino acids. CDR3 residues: CASSEYKESNSPLHF. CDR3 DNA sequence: TGTGCCAGCAGTGAATATAAGGAGAGTAATTCACCCCTCCACTTT.

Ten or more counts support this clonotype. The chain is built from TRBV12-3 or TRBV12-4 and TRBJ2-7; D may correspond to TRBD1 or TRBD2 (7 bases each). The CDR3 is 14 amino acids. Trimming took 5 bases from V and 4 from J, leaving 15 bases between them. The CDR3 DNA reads TGTGCCAGCAGTCCCCAGGGGGGGCGGTACGAGCAGTACTTC. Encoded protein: CASSPQGGRYEQYF.

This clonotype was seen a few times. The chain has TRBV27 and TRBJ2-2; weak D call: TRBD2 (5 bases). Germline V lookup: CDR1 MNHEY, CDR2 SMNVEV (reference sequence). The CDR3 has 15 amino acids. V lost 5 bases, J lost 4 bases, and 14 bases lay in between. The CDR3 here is CASSMGDYLTGELFF. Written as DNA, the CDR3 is TGTGCCAGCAGTATGGGAGACTACCTCACCGGGGAGCTGTTTTTT.

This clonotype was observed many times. This CDR3 is CASKMREYTDTQYF. CDR3 sequence (DNA): TGTGCCAGCAAAATGCGGGAGTACACAGATACGCAGTATTTT. The genes are TRBV28 and TRBJ2-3; 7 nucleotides align to TRBD2. The trim removed 7 bases at V and 2 bases at J, leaving 6 bases unmatched. Germline V gene data show CDR1 as MDHEN and CDR2 as SYDVKM. The CDR3 contains 14 residues. Supplemented by reference TRBV28 and TRBJ2-3, the full variable domain reads DVKVTQSSRYLVKRTGEKVFLECVQDMDHENMFWYRQDPGLGLRLIYFSYDVKMKEKGDIPEGYSVSREKKERFSLILESASTNQTSMYLCASKMREYTDTQYFGPGTRLTVL.

The CDR3 DNA reads as TGCGCCAGCTGGAATCCAGGGAAGGGCAATCAGCCCCAGCATTTT. It codes for CASWNPGKGNQPQHF. The chain links TRBV10-2 to TRBJ1-5, with D tentatively TRBD1 (5 bases). CDR1 is WSHSY, CDR2 SAAADI, per germline. The CDR3 consists of 15 residues. V lost 8 bases to trimming and J lost 2 bases, with 16 bases between them.

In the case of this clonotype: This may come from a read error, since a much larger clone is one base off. The CDR3 nucleotides are TGCAACGTGGGTTTATCGAGACTAGCGGACTACAATGAGCAGTTCTTC. Translated: CNVGLSRLADYNEQFF. The J gene is TRBJ2-1, the V gene TRBV29-1; 9 bases are shared with TRBD2. The germline CDR1 and CDR2 sequences are SQVTM and ANQGSEA. The CDR3 sequence is 16 residues long.

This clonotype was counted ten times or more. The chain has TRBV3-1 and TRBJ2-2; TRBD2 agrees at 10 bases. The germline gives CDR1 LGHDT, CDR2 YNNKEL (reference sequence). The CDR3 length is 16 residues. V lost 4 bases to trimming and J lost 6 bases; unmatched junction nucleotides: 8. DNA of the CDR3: TGTGCCAGCAGCCCGCGGCCTAGCGGGAGCGCCGGGGAGCTGTTTTTT. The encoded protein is CASSPRPSGSAGELFF.

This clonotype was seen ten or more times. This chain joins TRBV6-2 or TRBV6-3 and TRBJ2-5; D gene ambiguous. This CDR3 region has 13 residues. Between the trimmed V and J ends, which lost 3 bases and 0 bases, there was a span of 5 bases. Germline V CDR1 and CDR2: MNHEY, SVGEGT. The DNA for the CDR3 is TGTGCCAGCAGTTATAATCACCAAGAGACCCAGTACTTC. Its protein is CASSYNHQETQYF.

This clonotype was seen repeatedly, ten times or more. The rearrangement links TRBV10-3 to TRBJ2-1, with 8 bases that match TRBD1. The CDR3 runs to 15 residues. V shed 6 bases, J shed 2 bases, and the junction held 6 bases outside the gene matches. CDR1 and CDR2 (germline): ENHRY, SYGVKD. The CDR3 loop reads CAISPGTGTYNEQFF. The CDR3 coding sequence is TGTGCCATCAGCCCCGGGACAGGCACCTACAATGAGCAGTTCTTC.